The 28 T cell receptor beta chains below were found in one sample sequenced in a study of PD-1 blockade in classical Hodgkin lymphoma (dated by TCRdb to about 2020). What the time point label conveys for this sample: cycle 4 day 1 (C4D1), after around six weeks of nivolumab. Every trial patient had relapsed following autologous stem cell transplantation, and prior brentuximab vedotin exposure was what differed among cohorts A, B and C. The library was built by means of the immunoSEQ multiplex PCR assay. The immuneACCESS repertoire file appears here via TCRdb, limited to in-frame rearrangements. These files lack a portion of the clones; in checked studies, under half of the deficit traces to unresolved V genes, and the cause of the others is not known. In all, the sample holds some 90,000 clones, and approximately 78% of those were seen once. The ten largest clones represent about a tenth of the sample.

Material: peripheral blood mononuclear cells (PBMCs), obtained before the fourth cycle of nivolumab. Every receptor here comes from a human donor with classical Hodgkin lymphoma.

V is TRBV9 and J is TRBJ2-7, with 9 bases identical to TRBD1. Germline V CDR1 and CDR2: SGDLS, YYNGEE. Trimming cost V 3 bases and J 5 bases; bases outside gene matches: 9. This CDR3 has 15 amino acids. The DNA of the CDR3 is TGTGCCAGCAGCGCCCTGGGACAGGGTAGCCACGAGCAGTACTTC. It yields the protein CASSALGQGSHEQYF.

The chain is built from TRBV6-6 and TRBJ2-2; D is uncertain. CDR3 length equals 13 residues. V lost 2 bases and J lost 2, with 3 bases in between. Germline-derived CDR1 and CDR2 are MNHNY and SVGAGI (reference sequence). The CDR3, as DNA: TGTGCCAGCAGTTACGTCAACACCGGGGAGCTGTTTTTT. Translation gives CASSYVNTGELFF.

The chain links TRBV28 to TRBJ1-5, with D possibly being TRBD1 (6 bases). Trimming took 5 bases from V and 4 from J, leaving 12 bases between them. CDR1 and CDR2 (germline): MDHEN, SYDVKM. The CDR3 covers 14 residues. As DNA, the CDR3 is TGTGCCAGCAGTCCCGGGGGCCAGAATCAGCCCCAGCATTTT. Amino acids: CASSPGGQNQPQHF.

This sequence joins TRBV7-3 and TRBJ2-3; maybe TRBD2 (5 bases). V was pared by 5 bases and J by 4 bases, with 10 bases between. Per the germline V gene, CDR1 is SGHTA and CDR2 is FQGTGA. The CDR3 length is 13 residues. This chain's CDR3 is CASSTTRADTQYF. CDR3 nucleotides: TGTGCCAGCAGCACCACTAGGGCAGATACGCAGTATTTT.

V usage is TRBV21-1 and J usage is TRBJ1-5. TRBV21-1 is a recognized pseudogene. This CDR3 region has 16 residues. The CDR3 protein is CASSNRRGWPNQPQHF. CDR3 DNA: TGTGCCAGCAGCAACCGGAGGGGGTGGCCCAATCAGCCCCAGCATTTT.

This sequence joins TRBV27 and TRBJ2-7, with 7 bases fitting TRBD2. CDR3 length: 14 residues. CDR1 is MNHEY and CDR2 is SMNVEV in the germline V gene (reference sequence). V lost 7 bases and J lost 0; bases outside the gene matches: 6. CDR3 amino acids: CASIGGSPSYEQYF. CDR3 coding DNA: TGTGCCAGCATTGGCGGGAGCCCCTCCTACGAGCAGTACTTC.

This clone was found a few times. The rearrangement links TRBV7-9 to TRBJ2-2, with a possible D match to TRBD2 (6 bases). Between the trimmed V and J ends, which lost 0 bases and 5 bases, there was a span of 19 bases. The CDR3 spans 18 residues. From germline, CDR1 is SEHNR and CDR2 FQNEAQ (reference sequence). DNA for the CDR3: TGTGCCAGCAGCTTAGCCCGGGTTATCGGGAGAATTACCGGGGAGCTGTTTTTT. Its protein product is CASSLARVIGRITGELFF. The complete variable domain, with remaining parts taken from reference TRBV7-9 and TRBJ2-2, reads DTGVSQNPRHKITKRGQNVTFRCDPISEHNRLYWYRQTLGQGPEFLTYFQNEAQLEKSRLLSDRFSAERPKGSFSTLEIQRTEQGDSAMYLCASSLARVIGRITGELFFGEGSRLTVL.

This clone has just a few counts. The chain combines TRBV6-5 with TRBJ1-2; D is unresolved. Trimming pared 0 bases from V and 10 bases from J, leaving 6 bases between. The CDR3 has 11 amino acids. Per the germline V gene, CDR1 is MNHEY and CDR2 is SVGAGI. CDR3 sequence reads: CASSYSGFYTF. As DNA, the CDR3 is TGTGCCAGCAGTTACTCCGGTTTCTACACCTTC.

Details on this clone: Germline and junction disagree at one end, which may indicate a read error. The V and J genes are TRBV7-7 and TRBJ2-3; D is ambiguous. The CDR3 covers 14 residues. The germline V gene encodes CDR1 SSHAT and CDR2 FNYEAQ (reference sequence). The CDR3 reads CASSPITSTDTQYF. For the CDR3, the DNA is TGTGCTAGCAGCCCCATCACTAGCACAGATACGCAGTATTTT.

The CDR3: CASSRQGYSYNEQFF. The CDR3 DNA is TGTGCCAGCAGTCGACAGGGCTATTCCTACAATGAGCAGTTCTTC. The rearrangement links TRBV6-4 to TRBJ2-1; 7 bases align to TRBD1. The ends lost 5 bases at V and 1 base at J; junction bases unmatched: 5. The CDR3 is 15 residues long. Germline CDR1 and CDR2: MRHNA and SNTAGT.

This rearrangement joins TRBV28 to TRBJ1-2, with 10 bases matching TRBD1. J gave up 0 bases and V 5 bases, and 9 bases lay outside the gene matches. The germline gives CDR1 MDHEN, CDR2 SYDVKM. This CDR3 has 17 residues. Here the CDR3 DNA reads TGTGCCAGCAGTCGGCCGGGACAGGGGCCTACTAACTATGGCTACACCTTC. Its translation: CASSRPGQGPTNYGYTF.

The table lists this clone with a few counts. The chain is built from TRBV7-8 and TRBJ1-4; 7 bases line up with TRBD1. This CDR3 comprises 15 residues. CDR1 SGHVS and CDR2 FQNEAQ come from the germline V gene. Trimming took 1 base from V and 7 from J; bases not matched to a gene: 6. For the CDR3, the DNA is TGTGCCAGCAGCTTAGACAGGGGCGGGAGTGAAAAACTGTTTTTT. Protein product: CASSLDRGGSEKLFF.

DNA for the CDR3: TGCGCCAGCACCCCTCAGACTAGCGGGATCTACGAGCAGTACTTC. Translation gives CASTPQTSGIYEQYF. The rearrangement uses TRBV5-1 and TRBJ2-7; TRBD2 agrees at 11 bases. Losses at the gene ends were 6 bases for V and 3 bases for J; bases not matched to a gene: 8. The germline V gene has CDR1 SGHRS and CDR2 YFSETQ. This CDR3 region has 15 residues. The whole variable domain, remainder taken from reference TRBV5-1 and TRBJ2-7, is KAGVTQTPRYLIKTRGQQVTLSCSPISGHRSVSWYQQTPGQGLQFLFEYFSETQRNKGNFPGRFSGRQFSNSRSEMNVSTLELGDSALYLCASTPQTSGIYEQYFGPGTRLTVT.

V is TRBV6-5 and J is TRBJ2-7; a weak D match, TRBD2 (6 bases). V was clipped by 0 bases and J by 5 bases, with 14 bases between them. Germline assignment: CDR1 MNHEY and CDR2 SVGAGI. This CDR3 has 15 amino acids. CDR3 DNA: TGTGCCAGCAGTTACTCTTGGCTAGCGAAGGACGAGCAGTACTTC. Encoded protein: CASSYSWLAKDEQYF.

This clone was counted between two and nine times. The gene calls are TRBV10-3 and TRBJ2-5; D unclear. Between the trimmed V and J ends, which lost 3 bases and 1 base, there was a span of 0 bases. The germline V gene has CDR1 ENHRY and CDR2 SYGVKD. This CDR3 spans 11 amino acids. CDR3 loop: CAISDQETQYF. CDR3 coding DNA: TGTGCCATCAGTGACCAAGAGACCCAGTACTTC.

This chain joins TRBV7-8 and TRBJ1-1, with TRBD1 as a possible D gene (5 bases). This CDR3 has 15 residues. Germline V CDR1 and CDR2: SGHVS, FQNEAQ. With 3 bases removed from V and 3 bases from J, the gap between germline ends came to 14 bases. CDR3 amino acids: CASSLVGLADTEAFF. CDR3 DNA sequence: TGTGCCAGCAGCTTGGTGGGGCTGGCGGACACTGAAGCTTTCTTT.

This chain joins TRBV29-1 and TRBJ2-7; 9 bases fit TRBD1. The junction had 3 bases not matched to a gene; V was cut back by 5 bases and J by 4 bases. The germline V gene has CDR1 SQVTM and CDR2 ANQGSEA. The CDR3 consists of 12 residues. For the CDR3, the DNA is TGCAGCGTTCTGGGACAGGGATACGAGCAGTACTTC. Translated, it gives CSVLGQGYEQYF.

The chain carries TRBV28 and TRBJ1-5, with D unclear. This CDR3 has 12 residues. Germline V gene data show CDR1 as MDHEN and CDR2 as SYDVKM. Deletions cut 10 bases from V and 1 base from J, with 8 bases between. The CDR3 sequence: CAIMGSNQPQHF. The CDR3 DNA reads as TGTGCCATCATGGGGAGCAATCAGCCCCAGCATTTT.

This clone was detected a few times. The CDR3 reads CAWRRKGAANGYTF. DNA for the CDR3: TGTGCCTGGCGGAGGAAGGGGGCGGCTAACGGCTACACCTTC. The chain is built from TRBV30 and TRBJ1-2; 7 positions match TRBD1. There are 14 residues in the CDR3. Per the germline V gene, CDR1 is GTSNPN and CDR2 is SVGIG (reference sequence). The V segment lost 5 bases and the J segment 8 bases; nucleotides outside the gene matches: 14.

CDR3 sequence (DNA): TGTGCCAGCAAGACGCGGGGGGGTAGCACAGATACGCAGTATTTT. Translation gives CASKTRGGSTDTQYF. J is TRBJ2-3 and V is TRBV6-5; TRBD2 aligns across 9 bases. Germline CDR1 and CDR2: MNHEY and SVGAGI. Trimming took 7 bases from V and 0 from J; bases not matched to a gene: 5. The CDR3 sequence is 15 residues long.

J is TRBJ2-5 and V is TRBV5-6; D gene ambiguous. V lost 0 bases and J 5 bases, leaving 8 bases between the germline ends. The V gene's germline CDR1 is SGHDT and CDR2 YYEEEE. CDR3 size: 13 residues. The CDR3 DNA reads TGTGCCAGCAGCTTGGGTCGAGCGGAGACCCAGTACTTC. Amino acid sequence: CASSLGRAETQYF.

This clone was detected only once. The chain couples TRBV10-3 to TRBJ2-2; 7 positions agree with TRBD1. V trimming: 10 bases; J trimming: 1 base; junction bases outside the gene matches: 6. In germline, CDR1 is ENHRY, CDR2 SYGVKD. This CDR3 is built from 14 residues. CDR3 amino acids: CATLQGRNTGELFF. CDR3 bases: TGTGCCACGCTACAGGGGAGGAACACCGGGGAGCTGTTTTTT.

V is TRBV28 and J is TRBJ2-5; TRBD1 aligns across 7 bases. Germline CDR1 and CDR2: MDHEN and SYDVKM. The CDR3 is made up of 15 amino acids. V shed 4 bases and J 2 bases; nucleotides not matched to a gene: 7. The CDR3 bases are TGTGCCAGCAGTTCCGTGACAGGGTGGCAAGAGACCCAGTACTTC. Encoded protein: CASSSVTGWQETQYF.

This chain uses TRBV7-2 with TRBJ1-2; D is unclear. This CDR3 has 15 residues. Germline V gives CDR1 SGHTA, CDR2 FQGNSA. V was trimmed by 1 base and J by 3 bases, leaving 12 bases between them. The CDR3 DNA sequence: TGTGCCAGCAGCTTAGAGAGAGGGTGGGACTATGGCTACACCTTC. Translated, it gives CASSLERGWDYGYTF.

In its sample, this clone was seen a few times. As DNA, the CDR3 is TGTGCCAGCAGCGCGTCGGGTTACAATGAGCAGTTCTTC. It encodes CASSASGYNEQFF. This sequence joins TRBV9 and TRBJ2-1; D gene ambiguous. This CDR3 has 13 residues. Germline V lookup: CDR1 SGDLS, CDR2 YYNGEE. Trimming stripped 3 bases from V and 4 bases from J, with 8 bases between.

The rearrangement links TRBV9 to TRBJ1-5, with 7 bases lining up with TRBD1. The germline V gene has CDR1 SGDLS and CDR2 YYNGEE. CDR3 length: 15 residues. V shed 0 bases and J 3 bases; nucleotides not matched to a gene: 3. CDR3 nucleotides: TGTGCCAGCAGCGTAGAACAGGGGCTCAATCAGCCCCAGCATTTT. Encoded protein: CASSVEQGLNQPQHF.

The V and J genes are TRBV6-1 and TRBJ2-1; 7 bases fit TRBD1. The ends lost 10 bases at V and 8 bases at J; junction bases unmatched: 11. Germline V gene data show CDR1 as MNHNS and CDR2 as SASEGT. The CDR3 totals 13 residues. The CDR3 DNA reads as TGTGCCACCCGACAGGGTTGGGGCGATGAGCAGTTCTTC. This gives the protein CATRQGWGDEQFF.

This clone was seen a few times. The chain recombines TRBV4-3 with TRBJ2-3; D not resolved. The CDR3 totals 13 residues. The V gene's germline CDR1 is LGHNA and CDR2 YSLEER. V lost 0 bases and J 5 bases, leaving 6 bases between the germline ends. The CDR3 here is CASSQDLEDTQYF. Here the CDR3 DNA reads TGCGCCAGCAGCCAAGATTTGGAAGATACGCAGTATTTT.